The rows below give T cell receptor beta chains drawn from one sample of a study of cytomegalovirus exposure and HLA in healthy donors. The method was immunoSEQ multiplex PCR; TCRdb's version includes in-frame clones alone and lacks a portion of them. The sample lists 100,000 to 150,000 clones, around two thirds occurring once. Sequences were obtained from PBMCs. These receptors all stem from a woman between 35 and 50 years old in good health and CMV-seronegative. CDR3s include the opening cysteine and the closing phenylalanine or tryptophan. The D gene is left open where the match is weak. Clone size is shown for a subset of rows, as once, few, many or a class of expanded clone.

D	size	length	V	J	DNA	CDR3
-	-	12	TRBV25-1	TRBJ2-7	TGTGCCAGCAGTTGGAGTGGATACGAGCAGTACTTC	CASSWSGYEQYF
TRBD2	-	17	TRBV4-2	TRBJ2-5	TGTGCCAGCAGCCAAGAAGGGGAGCGGGGGGTCCAAGAGACCCAGTACTTC	CASSQEGERGVQETQYF
-	-	12	TRBV5-1	TRBJ1-1	TGCGCCAGCAGCAGGGGTGACACTGAAGCTTTCTTT	CASSRGDTEAFF
-	-	16	TRBV10-3	TRBJ2-3	TGTGCCATCAGTGAGTCTGGAAAAGGAGGCACAGATACGCAGTATTTT	CAISESGKGGTDTQYF
-	-	15	TRBV29-1	TRBJ1-2	TGCAGCGTTGAACGCCGGCAGGCGAACGTCTATGGCTACACCTTC	CSVERRQANVYGYTF
TRBD2	-	15	TRBV5-1	TRBJ2-7	TGCGCCAGCAGCTTTAGCGGGGGGGGATCCTACGAGCAGTACTTC	CASSFSGGGSYEQYF
-	-	13	TRBV6-5	TRBJ1-1	TGTGCCAGCAGCGCAGGGAGGGCCACTGAAGTTTTCTTT	CASSAGRATEVFF
-	-	14	TRBV10-3	TRBJ1-1	TGTGCCATCACCGCTCTAGCTACGAACACTGAAGCTTTCTTT	CAITALATNTEAFF
TRBD1	-	14	TRBV14	TRBJ1-2	TGTGCCAGCAGCCACAGGGGGATAGGCTATGGCTACACCTTC	CASSHRGIGYGYTF
-	-	16	TRBV5-4	TRBJ2-1	TGTGCCAGCAGCTTGATTACGGGGTTAAGGGACAATGAGCAGTTCTTC	CASSLITGLRDNEQFF
-	-	15	TRBV5-6	TRBJ1-1	TGTGCCAGCAGCCCAGTGGGGGCCCGTTACACTGAAGCTTTCTTT	CASSPVGARYTEAFF
-	few	14	TRBV2	TRBJ1-5	TGTGCCAGCGGCCGGGGGACCAGCAATCAGCCCCAGCATTTT	CASGRGTSNQPQHF
TRBD1	-	16	TRBV18	TRBJ2-7	TGTGCCAGCTCACCATCCCCGGGACAGGGTAACCACGAGCAGTACTTC	CASSPSPGQGNHEQYF
TRBD2	-	16	TRBV5-4	TRBJ2-3	TGTGCCAGCAGCTTGGCCAGCGGGGGGTCCACAGATACGCAGTATTTT	CASSLASGGSTDTQYF
TRBD2	-	16	TRBV19	TRBJ2-1	TGTGCCAGTAGTCACCGGGATACGGGGGGCTACAATGAGCAGTTCTTC	CASSHRDTGGYNEQFF
-	-	14	TRBV2	TRBJ2-2	TGTGCCAGCAGTGAAGGACCTTCGGGCGGGGAGCTGTTTTTT	CASSEGPSGGELFF
-	-	15	TRBV5-1	TRBJ2-7	TGCGCCAGCAGCCCTCGACAGTCAAGCTCCTACGAGCAGTACTTC	CASSPRQSSSYEQYF
-	-	13	TRBV5-1	TRBJ1-4	TGCGCCAGCAGCTTGGGGGCTGAGGAAAAACTGTTTTTT	CASSLGAEEKLFF
TRBD1	-	16	TRBV5-4	TRBJ1-6	TGTGCCAGCAGCAGACAGGGGACCTCCTATAATTCACCCCTCCACTTT	CASSRQGTSYNSPLHF
TRBD1	-	15	TRBV2	TRBJ2-2	TGTGCCAGCCTTATCGGGACAGGGCCGACCGGGGAGCTGTTTTTT	CASLIGTGPTGELFF
TRBD1	-	14	TRBV7-2	TRBJ1-4	TGTGCCAGCAGCGTTACAGGGGGGAATGAAAAACTGTTTTTT	CASSVTGGNEKLFF
-	-	15	TRBV11-2	TRBJ2-1	TGTGCCAGCAGCTTAGACAGGGGCACCTACAATGAGCAGTTCTTC	CASSLDRGTYNEQFF
-	few	15	TRBV7-2	TRBJ2-7	TGTGCCAGCAGCTCCAACAGCGGGACAACCTACGAGCAGTACTTC	CASSSNSGTTYEQYF
TRBD2	-	18	TRBV5-1	TRBJ2-1	TGCGCCAGCAGCTCTAGAGGGTTAGCGGGGGGGTCCTACAATGAGCAGTTCTTC	CASSSRGLAGGSYNEQFF
TRBD1	few	18	TRBV12-5	TRBJ1-1	TGTGCTAGTGGTTTGGTGAAGACAGGGGGCGCGGATAACACTGAAGCTTTCTTT	CASGLVKTGGADNTEAFF
TRBD1	-	17	TRBV10-3	TRBJ2-4	TGTGCCATCAGTGAGGCTCAGGGGGCTCTAGCCAAAAACATTCAGTACTTC	CAISEAQGALAKNIQYF